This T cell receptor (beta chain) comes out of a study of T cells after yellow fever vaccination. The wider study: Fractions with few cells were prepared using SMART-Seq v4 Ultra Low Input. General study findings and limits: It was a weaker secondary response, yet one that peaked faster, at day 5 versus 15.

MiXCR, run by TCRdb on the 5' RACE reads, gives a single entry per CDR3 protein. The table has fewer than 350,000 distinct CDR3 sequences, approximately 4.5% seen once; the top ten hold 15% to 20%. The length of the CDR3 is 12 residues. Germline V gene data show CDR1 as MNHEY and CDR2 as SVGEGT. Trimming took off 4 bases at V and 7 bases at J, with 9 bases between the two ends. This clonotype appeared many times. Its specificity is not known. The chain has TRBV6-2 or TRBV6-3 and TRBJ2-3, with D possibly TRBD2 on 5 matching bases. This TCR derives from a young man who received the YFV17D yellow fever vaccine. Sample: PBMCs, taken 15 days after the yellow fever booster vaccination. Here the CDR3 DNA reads TGTGCCAGCAGTTCGAGGGTCCATACGCAGTATTTT. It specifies CASSSRVHTQYF.